This T cell receptor beta chain was sequenced for a study of T cells in Graves' hyperthyroidism and ophthalmopathy. Hyperthyroidism had been newly diagnosed in patients aged 18 to 65, and its duration was under 2 months. This clonotype was detected many times. Its cognate antigen is unknown. General study points: A model of 13 V-J pairs discriminated ophthalmopathy from stable hyperthyroidism. Before onset, ophthalmopathy was predicted by the model a median roughly 6.8 months earlier. The blood repertoire included most of the expanded thyroid clonotypes above 0.001.

Researchers amplified the TCR beta CDR3 regions from RNA transcripts. A set of HTBI primers served as the primers for a first-round RT-PCR of the TCR CDR3. Each CDR3 protein gets one entry after TCRdb re-called the multiplex PCR reads with MiXCR. Of 300,000 to 400,000 distinct CDR3 sequences in the sample, around 13% were seen once. Trimming removed 4 bases from V and 5 bases from J, with 13 bases in between. From germline, CDR1 is KGHDR and CDR2 SFDVKD. This CDR3 is 14 amino acids long. This receptor was identified in a woman in her late teens or twenties with Graves' hyperthyroidism. Sample: blood. J is TRBJ1-1 and V is TRBV24-1; D perhaps matches TRBD1 (6 bases). CDR3 loop: CATSDPNRDTEAFF. The CDR3 region has the DNA TGTGCCACCAGTGACCCAAACAGGGATACTGAAGCTTTCTTT.